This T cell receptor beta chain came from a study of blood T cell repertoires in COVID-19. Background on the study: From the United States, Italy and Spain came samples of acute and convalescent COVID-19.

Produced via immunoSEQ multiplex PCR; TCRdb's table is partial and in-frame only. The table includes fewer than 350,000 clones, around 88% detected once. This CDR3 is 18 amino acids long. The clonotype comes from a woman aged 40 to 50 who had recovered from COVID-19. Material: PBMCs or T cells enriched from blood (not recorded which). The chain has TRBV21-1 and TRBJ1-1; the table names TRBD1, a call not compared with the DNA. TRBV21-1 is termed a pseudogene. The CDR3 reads CASSKVSQGPIENTEAFF. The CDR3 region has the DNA TGTGCCAGCAGCAAAGTTTCACAGGGGCCGATAGAGAACACTGAAGCTTTCTTT.